The 21 T cell receptor beta chains below all came from one sample that was sequenced in a study of cytomegalovirus exposure and HLA in healthy donors. A multiplex PCR was run with 60 Vbeta primers and 13 Jbeta primers. Assay: immunoSEQ multiplex PCR; the TCRdb copy retains only in-frame clones and omits some. The sample records 150,000 to 160,000 clones, 65% to 75% being singletons. The sample taken for sequencing was PBMCs. All receptors derive from a man aged 18 to 30 in good health and CMV-seronegative.

This sequence joins TRBV27 and TRBJ1-4; D is perhaps TRBD1 (5 bases). CDR1 is MNHEY and CDR2 is SMNVEV in the germline V gene (reference sequence). The CDR3 contains 13 residues. Trimming cost V 5 bases and J 10 bases, with 14 bases left between them. The CDR3 DNA reads TGTGCCAGCAGTATCCAAATGGGGGGAAAACTGTTTTTT. Amino acids: CASSIQMGGKLFF.

V and J are TRBV6-5 and TRBJ1-5; D ambiguous. The CDR3 extends over 14 amino acids. The germline gives CDR1 MNHEY, CDR2 SVGAGI. The V end was cut by 5 bases, the J end by 9 bases, with 17 bases between. CDR3 nucleotide sequence: TGTGCCAGCAGTCAGGACGGTCCGGGGAGGCCCCAGCATTTT. This encodes CASSQDGPGRPQHF.

The rearrangement links TRBV4-3 to TRBJ1-1, with 12 bases fitting TRBD1. The CDR3 length is 16 residues. Germline V lookup: CDR1 LGHNA, CDR2 YSLEER. V trimming: 1 base; J trimming: 3 bases; junction bases outside the gene matches: 3. In DNA form, the CDR3 reads TGCGCCAGCAGCCAAGCCCGGGACAGGGGGCACACTGAAGCTTTCTTT. Protein product: CASSQARDRGHTEAFF.

In regard to this clone: The missing conserved phenylalanine or tryptophan at the end of this CDR3 makes a read error likely. No DNA is shown, since the ends of the CDR3 on it are uncertain; the CDR3 is the one TCRdb lists. The V gene is TRBV2, the J gene TRBJ2-7; the listed D gene, TRBD1, was not tested against the DNA. The CDR3 has 11 amino acids, counting both end residues. Germline loops: CDR1 SNHLY, CDR2 FYNNEI. CDR3 residues: CASSESLQAFI.

The genes are TRBV2 and TRBJ1-4; no reliable D call. CDR1 is SNHLY and CDR2 is FYNNEI in the germline V gene. Trimming left V 6 bases short and J 0 bases short, with 14 bases between. This CDR3 is built from 16 residues. CDR3 protein: CASREVFIATNEKLFF. The CDR3, as DNA: TGTGCCAGCAGGGAGGTATTTATTGCAACTAATGAAAAACTGTTTTTT.

V and J are TRBV7-9 and TRBJ1-1; no reliable D call. Per the germline V gene, CDR1 is SEHNR and CDR2 is FQNEAQ (reference sequence). CDR3 size: 12 residues. V lost 7 bases and J lost 6, with 12 bases in between. The CDR3, as DNA: TGTGCCAGCACCACGACCGGGGCTGAAGCTTTCTTT. The encoded protein is CASTTTGAEAFF. The full variable domain, rest sourced from reference TRBV7-9 and TRBJ1-1, is DTGVSQNPRHKITKRGQNVTFRCDPISEHNRLYWYRQTLGQGPEFLTYFQNEAQLEKSRLLSDRFSAERPKGSFSTLEIQRTEQGDSAMYLCASTTTGAEAFFGQGTRLTVV.

The rearrangement joins TRBV4-3 to TRBJ2-5; TRBD2 might be the D (7 bases). CDR1 is LGHNA and CDR2 is YSLEER in the germline V gene. V gave up 1 base and J gave up 5 bases, with 23 bases separating them. CDR3 length equals 18 residues. CDR3 sequence reads: CASSQGSAGALGRETQYF. Here the CDR3 DNA reads TGCGCCAGCAGCCAAGGTTCGGCGGGGGCCCTCGGACGGGAGACCCAGTACTTC.

The rearrangement uses TRBV7-2 and TRBJ1-2; D possibly corresponds to TRBD1 (5 bases). This CDR3 is 15 amino acids long. V was pared by 5 bases and J by 3 bases, with 16 bases between. CDR1 is SGHTA, CDR2 FQGNSA, per germline. CDR3 residues: CASSTPGLPDYGYTF. CDR3 DNA sequence: TGTGCCAGCAGCACACCGGGACTTCCAGACTATGGCTACACCTTC.

The table lists this clone with a few counts. The chain couples TRBV5-4 to TRBJ1-2; no reliable D call. The germline CDR1 and CDR2 sequences are SGHNT and YYREEE (reference sequence). This CDR3 comprises 14 residues. V dropped 5 bases and J dropped 3 bases, with 14 bases sitting between them. CDR3 sequence: CASRNAPRDYGYTF. The CDR3 coding sequence is TGTGCCAGCAGGAACGCACCGCGGGACTATGGCTACACCTTC.

The gene calls are TRBV29-1 and TRBJ1-4; D may be TRBD1 (6 bases). The CDR3 loop spans 14 amino acids. The V gene lost 1 base and the J gene lost 5 bases, with 11 bases spanning the gap. CDR1 is SQVTM, CDR2 ANQGSEA, per germline. CDR3 amino acids: CSVEGVQGNEKLFF. The CDR3 DNA follows: TGCAGCGTTGAAGGTGTCCAGGGGAATGAAAAACTGTTTTTT.

In this sample, this clone turned up a few times. The chain uses TRBV7-3 and TRBJ2-1; 8 bases are shared with TRBD2. Per the germline V gene, CDR1 is SGHTA and CDR2 is FQGTGA. CDR3 length: 16 amino acids. The V and J ends lost 5 bases and 0 bases, in that order; junction bases with no gene match: 6. The CDR3 sequence is CASSPSGGLSYNEQFF. In DNA, the CDR3 is TGTGCCAGCAGCCCGAGCGGGGGACTCTCCTACAATGAGCAGTTCTTC.

V and J are TRBV6-5 and TRBJ2-7; D unresolved. V lost 5 bases and J lost 1, with 6 bases in between. The CDR3 length is 12 residues. The germline CDR1 and CDR2 sequences are MNHEY and SVGAGI. The CDR3, as DNA: TGTGCCAGCAGTCCCCCTTCCTACGAGCAGTACTTC. This sequence encodes CASSPPSYEQYF.

This sequence joins TRBV6-5 and TRBJ2-1; the D gene is possibly TRBD1 (6 bases). This CDR3 comprises 14 residues. Germline V gene data show CDR1 as MNHEY and CDR2 as SVGAGI. The ends were cut back, 0 bases at V and 12 bases at J, with 15 bases in the middle. The CDR3 DNA is TGTGCCAGCAGTTACTCGAGCTACAGGGTTTCGCAGTTCTTC. It codes for CASSYSSYRVSQFF.

The chain joins TRBV5-1 to TRBJ1-6, with 7 positions matching TRBD1. With 0 bases clipped from V and 6 bases from J, the junction kept 9 bases outside the gene matches. The CDR3 length is 17 residues. In germline, CDR1 is SGHRS, CDR2 YFSETQ. The CDR3 is CASSLDRGSSGNSPLHF. As DNA, the CDR3 is TGCGCCAGCAGCTTGGACAGGGGATCATCTGGTAATTCACCCCTCCACTTT. Full variable domain (rest looked up from reference TRBV5-1 and TRBJ1-6): KAGVTQTPRYLIKTRGQQVTLSCSPISGHRSVSWYQQTPGQGLQFLFEYFSETQRNKGNFPGRFSGRQFSNSRSEMNVSTLELGDSALYLCASSLDRGSSGNSPLHFGNGTRLTVT.

This chain links TRBV14 with TRBJ2-3; TRBD2 agrees at 11 bases. CDR1 and CDR2 (germline): SGHDN, FVKESK. The CDR3 consists of 18 residues. V trimming: 0 bases; J trimming: 6 bases; junction bases outside the gene matches: 11. The CDR3 coding sequence is TGTGCCAGCAGCCAAGATGGGGGTAGCGGGGGGGCCGGCGATACGCAGTATTTT. Protein: CASSQDGGSGGAGDTQYF.

The chain carries TRBV7-9 and TRBJ2-3; D is perhaps TRBD1 (6 bases). Trimming cost V 5 bases and J 5 bases, with 23 bases left between them. Per germline, CDR1 SEHNR and CDR2 FQNEAQ (reference sequence). The CDR3 is 17 amino acids. The DNA for the CDR3 is TGTGCCAGCAGCCGCCGGCCAACAGGGAAGCATGAAGATACGCAGTATTTT. This codes for CASSRRPTGKHEDTQYF.

This clone has a single count. The chain carries TRBV6-5 and TRBJ2-1, with TRBD1 identical over 7 bases. There are 15 residues in the CDR3. Germline trimming cut 5 bases from V and 4 bases from J; bases unmatched to any gene: 8. Germline V gives CDR1 MNHEY, CDR2 SVGAGI. The chain's CDR3 is CASSPGQWRYNEQFF. The CDR3 bases are TGTGCCAGCAGTCCGGGACAGTGGAGATACAATGAGCAGTTCTTC.

The chain carries TRBV2 and TRBJ2-2; 7 bases fit TRBD2. The V gene end was trimmed by 3 bases and the J gene end by 6 bases; junction bases not matched to a gene: 10. Per the germline V gene, CDR1 is SNHLY and CDR2 is FYNNEI. This CDR3 is 16 amino acids long. The CDR3 is CASSDSGWLAAGELFF. CDR3 nucleotides: TGTGCCAGCAGTGACTCGGGGTGGCTAGCGGCCGGGGAGCTGTTTTTT. Filled out from reference TRBV2 and TRBJ2-2, the complete variable domain reads EPEVTQTPSHQVTQMGQEVILRCVPISNHLYFYWYRQILGQKVEFLVSFYNNEISEKSEIFDDQFSVERPDGSNFTLKIRSTKLEDSAMYFCASSDSGWLAAGELFFGEGSRLTVL.

The chain uses TRBV5-1 and TRBJ1-5, with TRBD1 matching over 8 bases. The CDR3 has 14 residues. The trim removed 4 bases at V and 6 bases at J, leaving 6 bases unmatched. Germline V gives CDR1 SGHRS, CDR2 YFSETQ. CDR3 in amino acids: CASSPGTGLQPQHF. In nucleotides, the CDR3 is TGCGCCAGCAGCCCCGGGACAGGTCTTCAGCCCCAGCATTTT.

V gene TRBV6-5 combines with J gene TRBJ2-3, with D hard to call. The CDR3 contains 15 residues. Germline V CDR1 and CDR2: MNHEY, SVGAGI. Between the trimmed V and J ends, which lost 0 bases and 4 bases, there was a span of 11 bases. The CDR3 sequence: CASSYSQNVPDTQYF. The CDR3 nucleotides are TGTGCCAGCAGTTACTCTCAGAATGTACCAGATACGCAGTATTTT.

This sequence joins TRBV5-1 and TRBJ1-4; 8 bases fit TRBD1. J lost 1 base, V lost 5 bases, and 7 bases had no gene match. Germline CDR1 is SGHRS and CDR2 is YFSETQ. This CDR3 region has 16 residues. CDR3 amino acids: CASRFSQGGTNEKLFF. In nucleotides, the CDR3 is TGCGCCAGCAGATTCTCACAGGGGGGAACTAATGAAAAACTGTTTTTT.